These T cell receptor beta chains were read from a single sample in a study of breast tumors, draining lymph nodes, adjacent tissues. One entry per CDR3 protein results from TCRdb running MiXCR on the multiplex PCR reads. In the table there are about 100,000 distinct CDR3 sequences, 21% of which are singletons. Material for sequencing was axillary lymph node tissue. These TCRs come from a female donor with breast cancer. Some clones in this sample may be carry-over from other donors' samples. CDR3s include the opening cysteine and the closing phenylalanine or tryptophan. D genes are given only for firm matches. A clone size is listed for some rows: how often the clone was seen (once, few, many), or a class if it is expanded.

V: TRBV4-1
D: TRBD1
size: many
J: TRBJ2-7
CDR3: CASSQNRGHYEQYF
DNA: TGCGCCAGCAGTCAAAACAGGGGACATTACGAGCAGTACTTC

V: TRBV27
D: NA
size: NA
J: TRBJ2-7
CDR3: CASSRDGPTYEQYF
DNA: TGTGCCAGCAGCAGGGACGGACCGACCTACGAGCAGTACTTC

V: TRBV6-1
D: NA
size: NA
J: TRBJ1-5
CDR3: CASSELGSRWQPQHF
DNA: TGTGCCAGCAGTGAACTTGGCTCTAGGTGGCAGCCCCAGCATTTT

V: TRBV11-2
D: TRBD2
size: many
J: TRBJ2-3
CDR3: CASSLVGTTGTDTQYF
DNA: TGTGCCAGCAGCTTAGTAGGGACTACCGGCACAGATACGCAGTATTTT

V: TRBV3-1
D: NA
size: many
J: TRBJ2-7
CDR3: CASSQEGWKQYF
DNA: TGTGCCAGCAGCCAAGAGGGATGGAAGCAGTACTTC

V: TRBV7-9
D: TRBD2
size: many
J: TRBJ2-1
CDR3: CTSSLGGRAYNEQFF
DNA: TGTACCAGCAGCTTAGGCGGGAGAGCCTACAATGAGCAGTTCTTC

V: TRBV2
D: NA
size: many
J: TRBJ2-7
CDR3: CASSWTGAYEQYF
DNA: TGTGCCAGCAGTTGGACGGGTGCCTACGAGCAGTACTTC

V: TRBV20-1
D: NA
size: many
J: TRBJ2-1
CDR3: CSAGGRSNEQFF
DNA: TGCAGTGCTGGGGGTAGGTCCAATGAGCAGTTCTTC

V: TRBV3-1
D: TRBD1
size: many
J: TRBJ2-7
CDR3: CASSPRTGGEQYF
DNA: TGTGCCAGCAGCCCTAGGACAGGGGGCGAGCAGTACTTC

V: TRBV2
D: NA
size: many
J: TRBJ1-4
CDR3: CASRRSGATNEKLFF
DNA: TGTGCCAGCAGGCGTTCAGGGGCAACTAATGAAAAACTGTTTTTT

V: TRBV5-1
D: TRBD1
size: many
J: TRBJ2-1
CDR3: CASSRDRGYYNEQFF
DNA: TGCGCCAGCAGCAGGGACAGGGGGTATTACAATGAGCAGTTCTTC

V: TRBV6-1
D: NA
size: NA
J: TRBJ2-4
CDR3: CASRRGNIQYF
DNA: TGTGCCAGCAGGAGGGGGAACATTCAGTACTTC

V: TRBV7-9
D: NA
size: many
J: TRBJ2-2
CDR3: CASSFGELFF
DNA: TGTGCCAGCAGCTTTGGGGAGCTGTTTTTT

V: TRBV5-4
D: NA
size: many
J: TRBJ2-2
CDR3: CASSLEITGELFF
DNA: TGTGCCAGCAGCTTAGAGATCACCGGGGAGCTGTTTTTT

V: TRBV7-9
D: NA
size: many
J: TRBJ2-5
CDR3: CASRNTEEETQYF
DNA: TGTGCCAGCAGAAACACAGAAGAAGAGACCCAGTACTTC

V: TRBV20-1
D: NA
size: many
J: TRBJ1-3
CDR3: CSARRPNSGNTIYF
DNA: TGCAGTGCTCGACGCCCTAACTCTGGAAACACCATATATTTT

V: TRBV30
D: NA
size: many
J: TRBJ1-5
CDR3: CAWSSGNGQPQHF
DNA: TGTGCCTGGAGTTCAGGGAATGGGCAGCCCCAGCATTTT

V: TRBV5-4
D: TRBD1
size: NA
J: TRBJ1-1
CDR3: CASSRTGVAEAFF
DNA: TGTGCCAGCAGCCGGACAGGGGTTGCTGAAGCTTTCTTT

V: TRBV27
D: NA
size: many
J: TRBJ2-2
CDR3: CASSLSPGRPGELFF
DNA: TGTGCCAGCAGTTTATCCCCTGGCAGACCCGGTGAGCTGTTTTTT

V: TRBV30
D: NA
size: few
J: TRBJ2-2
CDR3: CAWTGNTGELFF
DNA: TGTGCCTGGACAGGGAACACCGGGGAGCTGTTTTTT

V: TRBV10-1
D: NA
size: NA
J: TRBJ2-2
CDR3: CASRPGTNTGELFF
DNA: TGCGCCAGCAGGCCCGGTACCAACACCGGGGAGCTGTTTTTT

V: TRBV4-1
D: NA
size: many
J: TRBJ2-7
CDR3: CASSQGGLPYYEQYF
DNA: TGCGCCAGCAGCCAGGGGGGACTGCCTTACTACGAGCAGTACTTC